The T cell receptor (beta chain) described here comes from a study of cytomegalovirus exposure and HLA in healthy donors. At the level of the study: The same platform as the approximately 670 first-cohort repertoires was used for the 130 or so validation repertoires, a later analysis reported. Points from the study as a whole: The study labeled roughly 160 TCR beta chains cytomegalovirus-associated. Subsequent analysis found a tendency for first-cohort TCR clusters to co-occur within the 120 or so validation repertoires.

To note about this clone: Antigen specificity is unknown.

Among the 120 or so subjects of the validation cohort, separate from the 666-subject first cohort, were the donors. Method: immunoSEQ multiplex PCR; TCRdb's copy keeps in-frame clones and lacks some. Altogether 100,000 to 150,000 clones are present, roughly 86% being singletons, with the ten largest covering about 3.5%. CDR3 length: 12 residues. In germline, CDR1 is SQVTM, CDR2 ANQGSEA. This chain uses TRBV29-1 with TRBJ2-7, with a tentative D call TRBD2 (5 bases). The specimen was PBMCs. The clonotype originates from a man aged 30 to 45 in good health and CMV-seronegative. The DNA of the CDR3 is TGCGGCGCAACGGGAAACTCCTACGAGCAGTACTTC. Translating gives CGATGNSYEQYF.